This T cell receptor beta chain was identified in a study of T cell changes during pregnancy in multiple sclerosis. V shed 1 base and J 0 bases; nucleotides not matched to a gene: 4. CDR3 size: 16 residues. Germline V lookup: CDR1 SGHAT, CDR2 FQDESV (reference sequence). Sequencing was performed with immunoSEQ multiplex PCR; in TCRdb, only in-frame clones are kept and a portion is missing. The sample contains tens of thousands of clones, roughly 91% of which appear only once. The sequenced sample was CD4+ T cells from peripheral blood mononuclear cells, obtained in the second trimester of pregnancy. This TCR derives from a female donor with multiple sclerosis, enrolled in a pregnancy study. The genes are TRBV11-1 and TRBJ2-3; 7 bases are shared with TRBD1. The CDR3 is CASSLGDRASTDTQYF. The CDR3 DNA sequence: TGTGCCAGCAGCTTAGGGGACAGAGCTAGCACAGATACGCAGTATTTT.